This T cell receptor (beta chain) was identified in a study of long-term antiretroviral therapy in people with HIV. Researchers ran immunoSEQ v3.0 at survey level. TCRdb keeps only in-frame clones here, not all; method: immunoSEQ multiplex PCR. In the table there are roughly 12,000 clones, under 85% of which are singletons. Every HIV-positive participant received treatment in the United States. With regard to this clone: Antigen: not known.

Findings of the study overall: From about 2003 to 2018, blood was obtained, possibly while participants received older ART regimens.

This CDR3 has 14 residues. Germline V lookup: CDR1 MNHEY, CDR2 SVGAGI. J lost 4 bases, V lost 2 bases, and 5 bases had no gene match. The receptor comes from a woman aged 40 to 50 with HIV. The chain is built from TRBV6-5 and TRBJ2-7, with 7 bases identical to TRBD1. The sample consisted of unsorted PBMCs, taken 0.8 years before starting antiretroviral therapy. The CDR3 coding sequence is TGTGCCAGCAGTTACCGGACAGGACGATACGAGCAGTACTTC. It encodes CASSYRTGRYEQYF.